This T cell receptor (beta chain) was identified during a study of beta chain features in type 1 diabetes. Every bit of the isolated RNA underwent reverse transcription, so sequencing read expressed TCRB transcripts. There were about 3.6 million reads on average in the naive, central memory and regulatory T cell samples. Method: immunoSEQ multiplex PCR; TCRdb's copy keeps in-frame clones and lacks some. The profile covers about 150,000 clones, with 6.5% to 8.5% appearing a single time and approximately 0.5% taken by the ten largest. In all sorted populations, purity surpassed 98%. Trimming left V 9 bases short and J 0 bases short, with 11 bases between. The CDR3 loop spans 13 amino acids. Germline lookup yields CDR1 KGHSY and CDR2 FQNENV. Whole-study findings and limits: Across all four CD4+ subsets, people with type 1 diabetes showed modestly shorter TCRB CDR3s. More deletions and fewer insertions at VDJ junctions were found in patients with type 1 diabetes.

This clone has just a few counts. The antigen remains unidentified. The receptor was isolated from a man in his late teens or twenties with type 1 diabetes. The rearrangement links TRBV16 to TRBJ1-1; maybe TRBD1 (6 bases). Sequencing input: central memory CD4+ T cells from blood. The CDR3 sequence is CASCQGMNTEAFF. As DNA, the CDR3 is TGTGCCAGTTGTCAGGGGATGAACACTGAAGCTTTCTTT.